Listed here are 27 T cell receptor beta chains from one sample, sequenced in a study of cytomegalovirus exposure and HLA in healthy donors. The PCR used 60 Vbeta and 13 Jbeta primers. This table comes from immunoSEQ multiplex PCR, and its TCRdb copy is limited to in-frame clones, with some not included. The sample includes approximately 120,000 clones, over 15% of them seen just once. The sequencing input was PBMCs. All receptors derive from a female donor in good health and CMV-seropositive.

This clone was counted only a few times. The V and J genes are TRBV30 and TRBJ1-1, with a possible D match to TRBD1 (6 bases). The V and J ends lost 0 bases and 1 base respectively, with 21 bases between them. Germline CDR1 reads GTSNPN; CDR2 reads SVGIG (reference sequence). The CDR3 has 18 residues. The CDR3 loop reads CAWSVRVGAGVENTEAFF. CDR3 sequence (DNA): TGTGCCTGGAGTGTACGTGTGGGGGCGGGGGTGGAGAACACTGAAGCTTTCTTT. Full variable domain (missing parts from reference TRBV30 and TRBJ1-1): SQTIHQWPATLVQPVGSPLSLECTVEGTSNPNLYWYRQAAGRGLQLLFYSVGIGQISSEVPQNLSASRPQDRQFILSSKKLLLSDSGFYLCAWSVRVGAGVENTEAFFGQGTRLTVV.

This clone was observed a few times. Germline is not matched at one junction end, which may reflect a read error. The genes are TRBV4-1 and TRBJ1-4, with TRBD1 matching 7 bases. CDR1 and CDR2 (germline): MGHRA, YSYEKL. The CDR3 is made up of 13 amino acids. The CDR3 bases are TGCGCCAGCAGCCAAGATCCCTGGCAGGGGGGACATTTT. It codes for CASSQDPWQGGHF.

This clone was counted only a few times. J is TRBJ1-4 and V is TRBV6-5, with D possibly matching TRBD1 (6 bases). V lost 0 bases and J lost 8, with 13 bases in between. The germline V gene has CDR1 MNHEY and CDR2 SVGAGI. This CDR3 is built from 15 residues. The CDR3: CASSYSEQGGEKLFF. DNA for the CDR3: TGTGCCAGCAGTTACTCTGAACAGGGTGGCGAAAAACTGTTTTTT.

This chain connects TRBV4-3 to TRBJ2-1, with TRBD2 identical over 10 bases. The junction had 10 bases not matched to a gene; V was cut back by 3 bases and J by 5 bases. There are 17 residues in the CDR3. CDR1 is LGHNA, CDR2 YSLEER, per germline. CDR3 sequence (DNA): TGCGCCAGCAGCCAGAACCTAGCGGGAGTGTTCCACAATGAGCAGTTCTTC. The encoded protein is CASSQNLAGVFHNEQFF.

The CDR3 coding sequence is TGTGCCAGCAGCTTGGGCCAGGGGGAAATCGGGCAGTACTTC. Amino acids: CASSLGQGEIGQYF. The chain links TRBV7-9 to TRBJ2-7; 7 nucleotides agree with TRBD1. With 3 bases clipped from V and 9 bases from J, the junction kept 11 bases outside the gene matches. Per germline, CDR1 SEHNR and CDR2 FQNEAQ (reference sequence). The CDR3 contains 14 residues.

The rearrangement uses TRBV2 and TRBJ2-1; 9 nucleotides agree with TRBD1. CDR3 length: 15 residues. The V segment lost 6 bases and the J segment 2 bases; nucleotides outside the gene matches: 5. Germline loops: CDR1 SNHLY, CDR2 FYNNEI. CDR3 coding DNA: TGTGCCAGCAGATGGGGACAGGGTCCCTACAATGAGCAGTTCTTC. It codes for CASRWGQGPYNEQFF.

This chain uses TRBV5-1 with TRBJ2-3; 13 bases are shared with TRBD2. V lost 4 bases, J lost 2 bases, and 4 bases stayed unmatched. The CDR3 has 16 amino acids. Germline CDR1 is SGHRS and CDR2 is YFSETQ. The CDR3 bases are TGCGCCAGCAGCCCAGGGACTAGCGGGGCCACAGATACGCAGTATTTT. Amino acid sequence: CASSPGTSGATDTQYF.

The gene calls are TRBV7-2 and TRBJ1-5, with D perhaps matching TRBD1 (5 bases). CDR1 is SGHTA, CDR2 FQGNSA, per germline. V gave up 2 bases and J gave up 6 bases, with 11 bases separating them. This CDR3 is 14 amino acids long. CDR3 nucleotides: TGTGCCAGCAGCTTACTTCAGGGTAGTCAGCCCCAGCATTTT. Its translation is CASSLLQGSQPQHF.

This rearrangement joins TRBV13 to TRBJ2-7; 14 nucleotides agree with TRBD2. The CDR3 has 14 residues. Germline-derived CDR1 and CDR2 are PRHDT and FYEKMQ (reference sequence). V shed 6 bases, J shed 7 bases, and the junction held 5 bases outside the gene matches. For the CDR3, the DNA is TGTGCCAGCAGGACGGGACTAGCGGGAGCGGAGCAGTACTTC. It specifies CASRTGLAGAEQYF.

The sample holds one count of this clone. The germline gene is not matched at one end of the junction; a read error may be the cause. The V gene is TRBV7-7, the J gene TRBJ2-2; 9 nucleotides match TRBD2. CDR1 is SSHAT, CDR2 FNYEAQ, per germline (reference sequence). The CDR3 spans 18 residues. The DNA for the CDR3 is TGTGCTAGCAGCTTTCGGCTAGCGGGACAACCGAACACCGGGGAGCTGTTTTTT. This codes for CASSFRLAGQPNTGELFF.

V and J are TRBV5-1 and TRBJ1-2; no reliable D call. Germline V gene lookup returns CDR1 SGHRS and CDR2 YFSETQ. Deletions cut 1 base from V and 3 bases from J, with 7 bases between. The CDR3 totals 13 residues. CDR3 region: CASSLTDYYGYTF. Here the CDR3 DNA reads TGCGCCAGCAGCTTGACAGATTACTATGGCTACACCTTC.

V usage is TRBV7-2 and J usage is TRBJ2-2; the D is unclear. V lost 6 bases and J lost 0, with 11 bases in between. The CDR3 covers 15 residues. The germline V gene encodes CDR1 SGHTA and CDR2 FQGNSA. CDR3 nucleotide sequence: TGTGCCAGCAGGCGAGGTGATTCGAACACCGGGGAGCTGTTTTTT. It encodes CASRRGDSNTGELFF. Looking up the rest from reference TRBV7-2 and TRBJ2-2 gives the full variable domain: GAGVSQSPSNKVTEKGKDVELRCDPISGHTALYWYRQSLGQGLEFLIYFQGNSAPDKSGLPSDRFSAERTGGSVSTLTIQRTQQEDSAVYLCASRRGDSNTGELFFGEGSRLTVL.

This clone was counted a few times. V and J are TRBV29-1 and TRBJ2-3; TRBD2 aligns across 8 bases. The CDR3 runs to 16 residues. Germline V gene lookup returns CDR1 SQVTM and CDR2 ANQGSEA. V shed 5 bases, J shed 6 bases, and the junction held 16 bases outside the gene matches. The CDR3: CSVQPGLGSIVDTQYF. The CDR3 region has the DNA TGCAGCGTTCAACCGGGACTAGGCTCTATTGTTGATACGCAGTATTTT.

The chain combines TRBV7-2 with TRBJ1-1, with 10 nucleotides matching TRBD1. V lost 2 bases to trimming and J lost 11 bases; unmatched junction nucleotides: 11. The CDR3 consists of 15 residues. Germline CDR1 is SGHTA and CDR2 is FQGNSA. The CDR3 nucleotides are TGTGCCAGCAGCTTATGGTCGACAGGGGGCGCGGTGGCTTTCTTT. Amino acid sequence: CASSLWSTGGAVAFF.

This clone showed up just a few times. V and J are TRBV7-9 and TRBJ1-2; a weak D match, TRBD1 (5 bases). Germline V gives CDR1 SEHNR, CDR2 FQNEAQ (reference sequence). This CDR3 has 12 residues. Trimming removed 10 bases at V and 4 bases at J, with 13 bases between. The CDR3 protein is CAIPGGTYGYTF. Written as DNA, the CDR3 is TGTGCCATCCCAGGAGGGACCTATGGCTACACCTTC. The complete variable domain, with remaining parts taken from reference TRBV7-9 and TRBJ1-2, reads DTGVSQNPRHKITKRGQNVTFRCDPISEHNRLYWYRQTLGQGPEFLTYFQNEAQLEKSRLLSDRFSAERPKGSFSTLEIQRTEQGDSAMYLCAIPGGTYGYTFGSGTRLTVV.

This clone was detected a few times. The chain uses TRBV5-1 and TRBJ1-5; D is possibly TRBD1 (5 bases). The CDR3 consists of 15 residues. Germline V gene lookup returns CDR1 SGHRS and CDR2 YFSETQ. V lost 4 bases to trimming and J lost 4 bases, with 15 bases between them. The CDR3 is CASSPVDSQNQPQHF. CDR3 coding DNA: TGCGCCAGCAGCCCGGTAGACAGTCAGAATCAGCCCCAGCATTTT.

The genes are TRBV9 and TRBJ2-1; 9 bases fit TRBD2. This CDR3 has 17 amino acids. The germline CDR1 and CDR2 sequences are SGDLS and YYNGEE. V gave up 4 bases and J gave up 8 bases; unmatched junction bases: 16. The CDR3 nucleotides are TGTGCCAGCAGCTTTGGACTAGCGATAATCGGATATGATGAGCAGTTCTTC. Protein product: CASSFGLAIIGYDEQFF.

This clone was seen more than once but under ten times. The chain couples TRBV9 to TRBJ2-5; perhaps TRBD2 as D (5 bases). The CDR3 runs to 14 residues. The V gene lost 0 bases and the J gene lost 2 bases, with 8 bases spanning the gap. Germline-derived CDR1 and CDR2 are SGDLS and YYNGEE. The CDR3 here is CASSVGEGQETQYF. The CDR3 DNA reads TGTGCCAGCAGCGTAGGAGAGGGACAAGAGACCCAGTACTTC.

This clone was found a few times. This chain links TRBV9 with TRBJ2-5, with 10 bases identical to TRBD2. The CDR3 is 15 amino acids. V was pared by 4 bases and J by 2 bases, with 5 bases of the junction left unmatched. CDR1 SGDLS and CDR2 YYNGEE come from the germline V gene. For the CDR3, the DNA is TGTGCCAGCAGCATAGCGGGGGGACCTCAAGAGACCCAGTACTTC. Its translation is CASSIAGGPQETQYF.

This clone was picked up a small number of times. This sequence joins TRBV7-6 and TRBJ2-7; 11 positions agree with TRBD2. The CDR3 has 15 residues. V shed 5 bases and J 7 bases; nucleotides not matched to a gene: 10. Germline CDR1 is SGHVS and CDR2 is FNYEAQ. The chain's CDR3 is CASSPRLAGPMEQYF. As DNA, the CDR3 is TGTGCCAGCAGCCCCCGACTAGCGGGACCGATGGAGCAGTACTTC.

This clone was recorded a few times. This sequence joins TRBV5-4 and TRBJ1-1; maybe TRBD1 (6 bases). Germline loops: CDR1 SGHNT, CDR2 YYREEE (reference sequence). The CDR3 is made up of 16 amino acids. The ends were cut back, 5 bases at V and 0 bases at J, with 17 bases in the middle. CDR3 protein: CASRNRARTVNTEAFF. The CDR3 region has the DNA TGTGCCAGCAGAAATCGGGCCCGGACAGTGAACACTGAAGCTTTCTTT.

This clone has only a few counts. The chain recombines TRBV4-3 with TRBJ2-1; the D gene is possibly TRBD2 (5 bases). The CDR3 loop spans 17 amino acids. Trimming took 1 base from V and 3 from J, leaving 16 bases between them. CDR1 and CDR2 (germline): LGHNA, YSLEER. The CDR3: CASSQGSPLEVYNEQFF. CDR3 DNA: TGCGCCAGCAGCCAAGGATCTCCCTTGGAGGTCTACAATGAGCAGTTCTTC.

The sample holds many counts of this clone. The J gene is TRBJ1-3, the V gene TRBV4-1; weak D call: TRBD1 (6 bases). CDR3 length equals 15 residues. The V gene's germline CDR1 is MGHRA and CDR2 YSYEKL. V lost 4 bases to trimming and J lost 4 bases, with 14 bases between them. The CDR3 protein is CASSPQGTGGNTIYF. In nucleotides, the CDR3 is TGCGCCAGCAGCCCGCAGGGGACCGGGGGAAACACCATATATTTT.

This clone was detected a few times. The chain combines TRBV6-5 with TRBJ2-7; D remains unclear. Trimming left V 5 bases short and J 5 bases short, with 7 bases between. The CDR3 loop spans 11 amino acids. Per germline, CDR1 MNHEY and CDR2 SVGAGI. The CDR3 here is CASSTINEQYF. The CDR3 nucleotides read TGTGCCAGCAGTACTATCAACGAGCAGTACTTC.

This rearrangement joins TRBV6-7 to TRBJ1-5, with 7 bases aligning to TRBD1. TRBV6-7 is marked as an open reading frame, function uncertain. The CDR3 is made up of 16 amino acids. Trimming at V came to 5 bases and at J to 5 bases, leaving 12 bases not matched to a gene. CDR3 bases: TGTGCCAGCAGTCGTGACGACAGGGATTTATATCAGCCCCAGCATTTT. Amino acids: CASSRDDRDLYQPQHF.

This clone has a handful of counts. The V call is TRBV6-5, the J call TRBJ2-5; the match to TRBD1 covers 9 bases. The CDR3 has 13 amino acids. The ends lost 6 bases at V and 5 bases at J; junction bases unmatched: 4. Germline lookup yields CDR1 MNHEY and CDR2 SVGAGI. CDR3 protein: CASRRTGVETQYF. The CDR3 DNA reads as TGTGCCAGCAGGAGGACAGGGGTGGAGACCCAGTACTTC.

This clone turned up a few times. This sequence joins TRBV28 and TRBJ2-7, with TRBD1 identical over 8 bases. V trimming: 7 bases; J trimming: 0 bases; junction bases outside the gene matches: 8. The CDR3 runs 15 residues. Germline-derived CDR1 and CDR2 are MDHEN and SYDVKM. CDR3 in DNA: TGTGCCAGCATCCAAGGGACAGGATACTCCTACGAGCAGTACTTC. Protein sequence: CASIQGTGYSYEQYF.